This T cell receptor beta chain stems from a study of beta chain features in type 1 diabetes. Study-wide findings and caveats: In all four CD4+ subsets, TCRB CDR3 length was significantly, moderately reduced in type 1 diabetes.

Every isolated RNA sample was fully reverse transcribed, so sequencing captured expressed TCRB transcripts. Sequencing used immunoSEQ multiplex PCR; TCRdb keeps in-frame clones, though not all of them. The sample includes some 270,000 clones, 9.5% to 13% of them seen just once. On this clone itself: Its antigen remains unknown.

All sorted populations exceeded 95% purity. CDR1 and CDR2 (germline): MNHEY, SVGAGI. Trimming removed 2 bases at V and 10 bases at J, with 15 bases between. The CDR3 is 15 residues long. Sequencing was done on a sample of naive CD4+ T cells from blood. The sequence was collected from a man aged 25 to 40 with type 1 diabetes. V usage is TRBV6-5 and J usage is TRBJ1-6; D is perhaps TRBD1 (6 bases). CDR3: CASSYRGGARSPLHF. CDR3 nucleotides: TGTGCCAGCAGTTACAGGGGGGGCGCCAGGTCACCCCTCCACTTT.